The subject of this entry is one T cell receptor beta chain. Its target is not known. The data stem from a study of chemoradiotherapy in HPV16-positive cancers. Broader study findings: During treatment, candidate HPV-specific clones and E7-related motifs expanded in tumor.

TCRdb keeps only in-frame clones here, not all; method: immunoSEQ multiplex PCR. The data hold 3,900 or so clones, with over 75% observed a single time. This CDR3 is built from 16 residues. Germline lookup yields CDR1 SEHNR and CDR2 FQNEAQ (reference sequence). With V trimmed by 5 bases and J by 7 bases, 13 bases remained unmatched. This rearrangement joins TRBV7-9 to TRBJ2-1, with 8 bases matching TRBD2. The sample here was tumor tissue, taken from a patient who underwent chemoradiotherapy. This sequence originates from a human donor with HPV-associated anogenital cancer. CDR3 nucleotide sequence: TGTGCCAGCAGCCATCAACTAGCGGAACCAGGGAATGAGCAGTTCTTC. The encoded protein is CASSHQLAEPGNEQFF.